This TCR beta chain derives from a study of cytomegalovirus exposure and HLA in healthy donors. Primers included in the PCR were 60 Vbeta and 13 Jbeta primers. Profiled with immunoSEQ multiplex PCR; TCRdb holds only in-frame clones, not every one. The sample lists under 150,000 clones, approximately 78% occurring once. The sequenced sample consisted of PBMCs. This clonotype was obtained from a woman aged 50 to 60 in good health and CMV-seropositive.

The CDR3 DNA reads as TGTGCCAGCAGCCCATGGGACAGGGGGGAGACCCAGTACTTC. This translates into CASSPWDRGETQYF. The chain uses TRBV7-9 and TRBJ2-5, with TRBD1 identical over 11 bases. J was trimmed by 5 bases and V by 5 bases; bases with no gene match: 4. The V gene's germline CDR1 is SEHNR and CDR2 FQNEAQ (reference sequence). CDR3 size: 14 residues.